This T cell receptor (beta chain) was sequenced during a study of T cells in localized non-small cell lung cancer. General observations from the study: There were a median 57 of the top 100 tumor clones appearing in adjacent lung. Greater T cell density in blood accompanied longer overall survival. Tumor trailed uninvolved adjacent lung in T cell clonality, which peaked there.

The CDR3 runs 14 residues. Deletions cut 4 bases from V and 3 bases from J, with 13 bases between. Germline CDR1 is SGHDT and CDR2 is YYEEEE. As concerns this clone: Its antigen remains unidentified.

Sequenced by immunoSEQ multiplex PCR; TCRdb stores in-frame clones only, minus some. The sample consists of approximately 30,000 clones, 80% to 95% of them appearing once. The J gene is TRBJ1-2, the V gene TRBV5-6; D is unclear. The sequence was collected from a female donor older than 55 with stage II lung adenocarcinoma. The sample in question was peripheral blood mononuclear cells, obtained before any cancer treatment. The chain's CDR3 is CASSPTPTDYGYTF. DNA for the CDR3: TGTGCCAGCAGCCCGACGCCCACCGACTATGGCTACACCTTC.